The source of this T cell receptor beta chain is a study of cytomegalovirus exposure and HLA in healthy donors. Study at large: There were 75 million to 95 million unique TCRs (from HLA-typed donors) in an early data release. Most donors, more than 80% of over 350 genotyped, fell in the Caucasian-associated ancestry cluster.

CDR1 and CDR2 from the germline V gene are MGHRA and YSYEKL. The CDR3 extends over 13 amino acids. Trimming took 0 bases from V and 5 from J, leaving 5 bases between them. Primers: 60 Vbeta forward and 13 Jbeta reverse. Profiled with immunoSEQ multiplex PCR; TCRdb holds only in-frame clones, not every one. Here the sample spans some 100,000 clones, 70% to 80% being singletons. Regarding this clone: The antigen remains undetermined.

General study points: Per a later analysis, HLA-associated TCR beta chains showed more clonal expansion than other, equally common TCR beta chains. With DRB1 most and HLA-C fewest, TCR association rates differed between HLA loci in a later analysis.

V and J are TRBV4-1 and TRBJ1-5; D is unclear. This sequence originates from a male donor in good health and CMV-seropositive. The sequencing sample was made of PBMCs. CDR3 in amino acids: CASSQERYQPQHF. The CDR3 DNA follows: TGCGCCAGCAGCCAAGAGAGGTATCAGCCCCAGCATTTT.